The 27 T cell receptor beta chains given below trace back to one sample, sequenced in a study of blood T cell repertoires in COVID-19. The assay was immunoSEQ multiplex PCR, and TCRdb's table has in-frame clones only and misses some. The sample contains about 480,000 clones, 88% of which appear only once. Sample: PBMCs or T cells enriched from blood (not recorded which). These receptors originate from a woman in her forties who had recovered from COVID-19.

The V gene is TRBV18, the J gene TRBJ2-3, with TRBD2 identical over 10 bases. There are 13 residues in the CDR3. CDR1 is KGHSH and CDR2 is LQKENI in the germline V gene. Unmatched junction bases numbered 0, after V lost 4 bases and J lost 5 bases. The CDR3 DNA follows: TGTGCCAGCTCACGGACTAGCGGAGATACGCAGTATTTT. It is translated as CASSRTSGDTQYF.

This clone occurred a few times. Other DNA sequences in the same sample also yield this CDR3. The rearrangement joins TRBV27 to TRBJ1-6, with 9 nucleotides matching TRBD1. CDR1 and CDR2 from the germline V gene are MNHEY and SMNVEV (reference sequence). J gave up 6 bases and V 5 bases, and 2 bases lay outside the gene matches. The CDR3 runs to 14 residues. The CDR3 DNA reads as TGTGCCAGCAGTGCGGGACAGGGTAATTCACCCCTCCACTTT. It encodes CASSAGQGNSPLHF.

The V call is TRBV5-4, the J call TRBJ2-5; D is undetermined. Trimming removed 0 bases from V and 5 bases from J, with 20 bases in between. This CDR3 contains 17 residues. The germline V gene encodes CDR1 SGHNT and CDR2 YYREEE (reference sequence). The CDR3 sequence is CASSLVPNLSGRETQYF. The CDR3, as DNA: TGTGCCAGCAGCTTGGTCCCCAATCTCAGTGGTCGTGAGACCCAGTACTTC.

Details on this clone: Different DNA sequences within this sample yield the same CDR3. The rearrangement links TRBV19 to TRBJ1-5, with D tentatively TRBD1 (5 bases). Germline CDR1 is LNHDA and CDR2 is SQIVND (reference sequence). Trimming removed 2 bases at V and 5 bases at J, with 13 bases between. This CDR3 has 15 residues. The CDR3 loop reads CASSISGQGHQPQHF. The CDR3 bases are TGTGCCAGTAGTATAAGTGGGCAGGGTCATCAGCCCCAGCATTTT.

The rearrangement uses TRBV9 and TRBJ2-1; 16 bases align to TRBD2. Germline trimming cut 4 bases from V and 5 bases from J; bases unmatched to any gene: 6. In germline, CDR1 is SGDLS, CDR2 YYNGEE. The CDR3 is 17 residues long. The CDR3 region is CASSPQGLAGGHNEQFF. CDR3 DNA sequence: TGTGCCAGCAGCCCCCAGGGACTAGCGGGAGGGCACAATGAGCAGTTCTTC.

This chain links TRBV5-1 with TRBJ2-5, with TRBD2 identical over 8 bases. Germline V gene lookup returns CDR1 SGHRS and CDR2 YFSETQ. The CDR3 totals 16 residues. After removal of 2 bases from V and 1 base from J, the junction contained 7 bases not matched to a gene. The CDR3 region is CASSFSGGRTQETQYF. The CDR3, as DNA: TGCGCCAGCAGCTTTTCGGGGGGGCGAACCCAAGAGACCCAGTACTTC.

The chain employs TRBV6-4 and TRBJ1-5, with 8 bases matching TRBD1. This CDR3 has 13 residues. Germline assignment: CDR1 MRHNA and CDR2 SNTAGT. V shed 5 bases and J 6 bases; nucleotides not matched to a gene: 3. DNA for the CDR3: TGTGCCAGCAGTCAGGGGGCAGGTCAGCCCCAGCATTTT. Its translation is CASSQGAGQPQHF.

In DNA, the CDR3 is TGTGCCAGCAGCATTCGACAGGGCGATCGCTACGAGCAGTACTTC. It translates to CASSIRQGDRYEQYF. This chain joins TRBV7-2 and TRBJ2-7; TRBD1 aligns across 7 bases. The CDR3 extends over 15 amino acids. With V trimmed by 5 bases and J by 3 bases, 10 bases remained unmatched. CDR1 and CDR2 from the germline V gene are SGHTA and FQGNSA.

The CDR3 here is CASNRQGPGETQYF. In DNA, the CDR3 is TGCGCCAGCAACCGACAGGGGCCAGGCGAGACCCAGTACTTC. The genes are TRBV10-1 and TRBJ2-5, with 8 bases fitting TRBD1. Trimming cost V 7 bases and J 5 bases; bases outside gene matches: 9. Germline CDR1 and CDR2: WNHNN and SYGVQD (reference sequence). The CDR3 runs 14 residues.

V gene TRBV5-6 combines with J gene TRBJ2-1; no clear D. Germline V gene sequence: CDR1 SGHDT, CDR2 YYEEEE. The ends were cut back, 4 bases at V and 3 bases at J, with 8 bases in the middle. The CDR3 loop spans 13 amino acids. The DNA for the CDR3 is TGTGCCAGCAGCACTAATCTCTACAATGAGCAGTTCTTC. Amino acid sequence: CASSTNLYNEQFF.

Only one count was recorded for this clone. The J gene is TRBJ2-1, the V gene TRBV24-1, with 7 bases aligning to TRBD1. V lost 3 bases and J lost 4; bases outside the gene matches: 8. This CDR3 has 16 amino acids. The V gene's germline CDR1 is KGHDR and CDR2 SFDVKD. The DNA of the CDR3 is TGTGCCACCAGTGATCCCTCCGGACAGGCGTACAATGAGCAGTTCTTC. Protein sequence: CATSDPSGQAYNEQFF.

This sequence joins TRBV19 and TRBJ2-3; 10 positions agree with TRBD1. CDR1 and CDR2 (germline): LNHDA, SQIVND (reference sequence). After removal of 6 bases from V and 3 bases from J, the junction contained 6 bases not matched to a gene. This CDR3 contains 15 residues. This chain's CDR3 is CASSTRTGGTDTQYF. In DNA form, the CDR3 reads TGTGCCAGTAGCACCCGGACAGGGGGTACAGATACGCAGTATTTT.

The chain has TRBV9 and TRBJ2-1; 7 bases match TRBD2. Germline CDR1 and CDR2: SGDLS and YYNGEE. This CDR3 is 16 amino acids long. V gave up 0 bases and J gave up 7 bases; unmatched junction bases: 10. The CDR3 DNA follows: TGTGCCAGCAGCGTAGAGGCTAGCGGAGGGCGGAATGAGCAGTTCTTC. Translated: CASSVEASGGRNEQFF.

This clone was seen a handful of times. The chain couples TRBV5-1 to TRBJ2-7; 10 bases map to TRBD1. CDR1 and CDR2 (germline): SGHRS, YFSETQ. V trimming: 3 bases; J trimming: 6 bases; junction bases outside the gene matches: 12. The CDR3 has 16 amino acids. CDR3 amino acids: CASSWGDRGKFGEQYF. As DNA, the CDR3 is TGCGCCAGCAGCTGGGGGGACAGGGGTAAGTTCGGCGAGCAGTACTTC.

The chain combines TRBV5-1 with TRBJ1-4; D uncertain. CDR1 is SGHRS and CDR2 is YFSETQ in the germline V gene. V was cut by 2 bases and J by 4 bases, with 6 bases left in between. The CDR3 is 13 amino acids. CDR3 DNA sequence: TGCGCCAGCAGCTTAGAGGTTAATGAAAAACTGTTTTTT. Amino acids: CASSLEVNEKLFF.

The table lists this clone with a count of one. The V gene is TRBV15, the J gene TRBJ2-7; possible D gene TRBD1, 6 bases. Trimming stripped 3 bases from V and 6 bases from J, with 18 bases between. This CDR3 is built from 15 residues. Germline V gives CDR1 LNHNV, CDR2 YYDKDF (reference sequence). CDR3 amino acids: CATSRAGTISSEQYF. The CDR3 region has the DNA TGTGCCACCAGCAGGGCCGGGACAATTAGTTCCGAGCAGTACTTC. Drawing the rest from reference TRBV15 and TRBJ2-7, the complete variable domain is DAMVIQNPRYQVTQFGKPVTLSCSQTLNHNVMYWYQQKSSQAPKLLFHYYDKDFNNEADTPDNFQSRRPNTSFCFLDIRSPGLGDTAMYLCATSRAGTISSEQYFGPGTRLTVT.

The chain carries TRBV7-2 and TRBJ1-2, with 8 bases that match TRBD1. Per the germline V gene, CDR1 is SGHTA and CDR2 is FQGNSA. The CDR3 length is 17 residues. Trimming removed 0 bases from V and 7 bases from J; junction bases left unmatched: 13. The CDR3 is CASSLAYFGTGGSGYTF. CDR3 DNA sequence: TGTGCCAGCAGCTTAGCTTATTTCGGCACAGGGGGGTCTGGCTACACCTTC.

The chain recombines TRBV6-5 with TRBJ1-6; a weak D match, TRBD1 (5 bases). Trimming removed 0 bases from V and 6 bases from J, with 12 bases in between. There are 16 residues in the CDR3. CDR1 MNHEY and CDR2 SVGAGI come from the germline V gene. CDR3 nucleotide sequence: TGTGCCAGCAGTTACTCGATTGTAGGGGTTAATTCACCCCTCCACTTT. This codes for CASSYSIVGVNSPLHF.

CDR3 nucleotide sequence: TGCGCCAGCAGCCCGGCTAGCGGGAGACGATCCTACGAGCAGTACTTC. Its translation is CASSPASGRRSYEQYF. J is TRBJ2-7 and V is TRBV5-1, with 10 nucleotides matching TRBD2. Unmatched junction bases numbered 8, after V lost 4 bases and J lost 1 base. Per germline, CDR1 SGHRS and CDR2 YFSETQ. This CDR3 region has 16 residues.

The rearrangement joins TRBV9 to TRBJ2-1; no clear D gene. The CDR3 sequence is 12 residues long. Germline assignment: CDR1 SGDLS and CDR2 YYNGEE. With 10 bases removed from V and 0 bases from J, the gap between germline ends came to 8 bases. For the CDR3, the DNA is TGTGCCTCAACGAGCTCCTACAATGAGCAGTTCTTC. This codes for CASTSSYNEQFF.

The chain recombines TRBV3-1 (or the pseudogene TRBV3-2) with TRBJ2-5, with 7 nucleotides matching TRBD1. This CDR3 comprises 14 residues. Trimming removed 4 bases from V and 6 bases from J; junction bases left unmatched: 8. In germline, CDR1 is LGHDT, CDR2 YNNKEL (reference sequence). Here the CDR3 reads CASSLQTGVQTQYF. CDR3 DNA: TGTGCCAGCAGCCTACAAACAGGGGTGCAGACCCAGTACTTC.

The V gene is TRBV2, the J gene TRBJ2-3; 7 bases line up with TRBD2. Germline V CDR1 and CDR2: SNHLY, FYNNEI. Trimming took 4 bases from V and 2 from J; bases not matched to a gene: 9. This CDR3 has 16 residues. DNA for the CDR3: TGTGCCAGCAGTGTGAGCGGGGCGACCTACACAGATACGCAGTATTTT. Translating it yields CASSVSGATYTDTQYF.

This chain links TRBV11-2 with TRBJ2-7; 10 nucleotides match TRBD2. V shed 4 bases and J 7 bases; nucleotides not matched to a gene: 1. This CDR3 region has 12 residues. Germline values: CDR1 SGHAT, CDR2 FQNNGV. The CDR3 coding sequence is TGTGCCAGCAGCTGGGGACTAGCGGAGCAGTACTTC. It encodes CASSWGLAEQYF.

As DNA, the CDR3 is TGTGCCAGCAGCTTCTTGACAGGGGATAATTCACCCCTCCACTTT. Translation gives CASSFLTGDNSPLHF. The gene calls are TRBV7-9 and TRBJ1-6; 8 bases align to TRBD1. V dropped 3 bases and J dropped 5; count of bases not matched to a gene: 3. There are 15 residues in the CDR3. Germline CDR1 and CDR2: SEHNR and FQNEAQ (reference sequence).

This sequence joins TRBV4-2 and TRBJ1-2, with D perhaps TRBD1 (6 bases). This CDR3 has 16 amino acids. V lost 1 base to trimming and J lost 4 bases, with 16 bases between them. Germline V gene lookup returns CDR1 LGHNA and CDR2 YNFKEQ. CDR3 sequence (DNA): TGTGCCAGCAGCCAAGGAAGAACAGGGAGCGGCTATGGCTACACCTTC. It codes for CASSQGRTGSGYGYTF.

This chain links TRBV13 with TRBJ2-3; TRBD2 matches at 8 bases. The V gene's germline CDR1 is PRHDT and CDR2 FYEKMQ (reference sequence). The V segment lost 3 bases and the J segment 0 bases; nucleotides outside the gene matches: 8. The CDR3 is made up of 17 amino acids. The CDR3 DNA reads as TGTGCCAGCAGCTTGAGTCGTGGCGGGGGGAGCACAGATACGCAGTATTTT. As protein: CASSLSRGGGSTDTQYF.

V usage is TRBV6-1 and J usage is TRBJ1-4; unclear D gene. CDR1 is MNHNS and CDR2 is SASEGT in the germline V gene. The CDR3 runs 16 residues. The ends were cut back, 3 bases at V and 8 bases at J, with 19 bases in the middle. In nucleotides, the CDR3 is TGTGCCAGCAGTGACACGGGAAGGTTCATCTCGGAAAAACTGTTTTTT. Its translation is CASSDTGRFISEKLFF.